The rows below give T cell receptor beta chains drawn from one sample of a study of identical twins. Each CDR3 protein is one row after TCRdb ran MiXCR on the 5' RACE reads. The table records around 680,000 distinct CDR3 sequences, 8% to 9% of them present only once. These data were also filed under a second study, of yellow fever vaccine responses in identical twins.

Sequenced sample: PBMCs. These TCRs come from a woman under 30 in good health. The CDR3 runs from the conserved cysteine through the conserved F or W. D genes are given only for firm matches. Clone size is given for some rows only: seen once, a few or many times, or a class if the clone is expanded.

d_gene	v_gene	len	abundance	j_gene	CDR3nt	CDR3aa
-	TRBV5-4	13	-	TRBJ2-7	TGTGCCAGCAGCTGGTGGACAGAGGGCGAGCAGTACTTC	CASSWWTEGEQYF
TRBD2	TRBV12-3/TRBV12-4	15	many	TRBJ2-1	TGTGCCAGCAGGCTCTCTAGCGGGGGCCCCAATGAGCAGTTCTTC	CASRLSSGGPNEQFF
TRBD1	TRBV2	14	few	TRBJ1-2	TGTGCCAGCACCCCGGACAGGGGGCAGTATGGCTACACCTTC	CASTPDRGQYGYTF
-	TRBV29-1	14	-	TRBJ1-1	TGCAGCGTTGAAAGGGACACCATCTACACTGAAGCTTTCTTT	CSVERDTIYTEAFF
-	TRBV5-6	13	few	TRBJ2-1	TGTGCCAGCAGCTTGGTGGGGGCTGAGGAGCAGTTCTTC	CASSLVGAEEQFF
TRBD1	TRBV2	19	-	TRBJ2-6	TGTGCCAGCAGACTAGAAGGGACAGGTAGAATCTCTGGGGCCAACGTCCTGACTTTC	CASRLEGTGRISGANVLTF
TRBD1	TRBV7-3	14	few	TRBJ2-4	TGTGCCAGCAGCAGATCGAGGGGGCCGGACATTCAGTACTTC	CASSRSRGPDIQYF
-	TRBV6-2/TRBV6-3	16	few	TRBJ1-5	TGTGCCAGCAGTTACCAGTGGCAGCCAGGGGATCAGCCCCAGCATTTT	CASSYQWQPGDQPQHF
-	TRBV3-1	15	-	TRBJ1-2	TGTGCCAGCAGCCAAGATCTGGGGTCGGCCTATGGCTACACCTTC	CASSQDLGSAYGYTF
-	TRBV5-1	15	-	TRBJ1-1	TGCGCCAGCAGCCCTGCGGTCCGACAGACCACTGAAGCTTTCTTT	CASSPAVRQTTEAFF
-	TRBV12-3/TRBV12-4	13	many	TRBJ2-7	TGTGCCAGCAGTTTCAGGGGCACCTACGAGCAGTACTTC	CASSFRGTYEQYF
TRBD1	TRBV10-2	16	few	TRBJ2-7	TGCGCCAGCAGTGAGTTGGCCGGGACAGAGACCTACGAGCAGTACTTC	CASSELAGTETYEQYF
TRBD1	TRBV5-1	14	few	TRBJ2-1	TGCGCCAGCAGCCGCGGACAGGGGGCCAATGAGCAGTTCTTC	CASSRGQGANEQFF
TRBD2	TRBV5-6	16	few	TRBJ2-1	TGTGCCAGCAGCCAGAGGGGACTAGCGGGGAACAATGAGCAGTTCTTC	CASSQRGLAGNNEQFF
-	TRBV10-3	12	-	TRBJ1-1	TGTGCCATCAGTGAGCCTGACAGTGAAGCTTTCTTT	CAISEPDSEAFF
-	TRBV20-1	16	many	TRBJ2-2	TGCAGTGCTAGACTCCCACTCGCTGGTGAGGCCGGGGAGCTGTTTTTT	CSARLPLAGEAGELFF
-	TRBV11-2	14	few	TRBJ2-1	TGTGCCAGCAGCTTAGAAGGCGGGGGCCTAAAGCAGTTCTTC	CASSLEGGGLKQFF
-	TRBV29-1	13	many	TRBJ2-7	TGCAGCGTTTTAGGGGCCCATACCTACGAGCAGTACTTC	CSVLGAHTYEQYF
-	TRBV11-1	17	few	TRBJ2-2	TGTGCCAGCAGCTTAGTCCCCCCCACTTGGAACACCGGGGAGCTGTTTTTT	CASSLVPPTWNTGELFF
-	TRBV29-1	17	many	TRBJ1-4	TGCAGCGTTGAAGCTGGGGAAGGCCAAAGGACTAATGAAAAACTGTTTTTT	CSVEAGEGQRTNEKLFF
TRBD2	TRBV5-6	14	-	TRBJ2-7	TGTGCCAGCAGTTTTCGAGCGGGATTAAACGAGCAGTACTTC	CASSFRAGLNEQYF
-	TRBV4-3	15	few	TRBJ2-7	TGCGCCAGCAGCCCACACCGGGACGGGTGGGACGAGCAGTACTTC	CASSPHRDGWDEQYF
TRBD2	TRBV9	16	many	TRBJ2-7	TGTGCCAGCAGCCCCAGGCCTAGCGGGGCCGATGGGGAGCAGTACTTC	CASSPRPSGADGEQYF
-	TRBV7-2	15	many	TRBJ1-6	TGTGCCAGCAGATTGACAGCGGTCTATAATTCACCCCTCCACTTT	CASRLTAVYNSPLHF
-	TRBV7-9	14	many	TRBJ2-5	TGTGCCAGCAGCTTTCCGGGCTACCAAGAGACCCAGTACTTC	CASSFPGYQETQYF
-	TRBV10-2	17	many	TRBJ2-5	TGCGCCAGCACCACTCATTTCGATGAGGGGCCACAAGAGACCCAGTACTTC	CASTTHFDEGPQETQYF
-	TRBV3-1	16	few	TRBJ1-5	TGTGCCAGCAGCCAAGGGGGAGACTATAGCAATCAGCCCCAGCATTTT	CASSQGGDYSNQPQHF
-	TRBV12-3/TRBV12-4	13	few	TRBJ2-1	TGTGCCAGCAGTTATGGACTCGGAAATGAGCAGTTCTTC	CASSYGLGNEQFF
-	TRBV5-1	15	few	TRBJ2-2	TGCGCCAGCAGCAAAGCCGGGCCCCATTACGGGGAGCTGTTTTTT	CASSKAGPHYGELFF
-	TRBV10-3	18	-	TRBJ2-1	TGTGCCATCAGCGAGGACAGGAGAATCCTAGCGAGAGGTAATGAGCAGTTCTTC	CAISEDRRILARGNEQFF
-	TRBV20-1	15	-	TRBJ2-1	TGCAGTGCTAGAGCCCCCCATAGCGCCAACAATGAGCAGTTCTTC	CSARAPHSANNEQFF
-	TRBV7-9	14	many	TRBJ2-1	TGTGCCAGCAGCTTAGTCCCAGAAAGCAATGAGCAGTTCTTC	CASSLVPESNEQFF
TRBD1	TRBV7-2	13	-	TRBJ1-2	TGTGCCAGCAGCATGGACAGGGGTCGAGGCTACACCTTC	CASSMDRGRGYTF
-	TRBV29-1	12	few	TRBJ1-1	TGCAGCGTTGCGGTTCTGAACACTGAAGCTTTCTTT	CSVAVLNTEAFF
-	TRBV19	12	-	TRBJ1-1	TGTGCCAGTAGTATAGTGAACACTGAAGCTTTCTTT	CASSIVNTEAFF
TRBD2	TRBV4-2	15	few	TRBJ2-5	TGTGCCAGCAGCCTAGGGACTAGCGGGGAAGAGACCCAGTACTTC	CASSLGTSGEETQYF
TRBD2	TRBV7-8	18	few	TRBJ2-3	TGTGCCAGCAGCTTACAGGCGGGAGGGTTCGGGAGCACAGATACGCAGTATTTT	CASSLQAGGFGSTDTQYF
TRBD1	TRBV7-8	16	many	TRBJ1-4	TGTGCCAGCAGCTTAACGGTCCGACAGGGGAATGAAAAACTGTTTTTT	CASSLTVRQGNEKLFF
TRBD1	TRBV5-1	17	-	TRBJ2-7	TGCGCCAGCAGCTTGGCCGGGGGGACAGGGGCCCTCTACGAGCAGTACTTC	CASSLAGGTGALYEQYF
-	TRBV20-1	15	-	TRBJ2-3	TGCAGTGCCTGTAACCCGGCAGGGGAGACAGATACGCAGTATTTT	CSACNPAGETDTQYF
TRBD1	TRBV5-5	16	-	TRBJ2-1	TGTGCCAGCAGCGAGACCGGGACAGGGGCCTACAATGAGCAGTTCTTC	CASSETGTGAYNEQFF